These 30 T cell receptor beta chains share one sample of origin, sequenced in a study of identical twins. A single record per CDR3 protein comes from TCRdb applying MiXCR to the 5' RACE reads. Of 600,000 to 850,000 distinct CDR3 sequences listed, around a sixth are singletons. These data were also filed under a second study, of T cells expressing NK-cell markers.

The sequenced material came from PBMCs. The receptors were gathered from a woman aged 18-29 years in good health.

This clonotype was counted many times. The rearrangement joins TRBV6-1 to TRBJ1-2, with TRBD1 matching 9 bases. CDR1 is MNHNS, CDR2 SASEGT, per germline. Losses at the gene ends were 5 bases for V and 4 bases for J; bases not matched to a gene: 5. This CDR3 has 14 amino acids. CDR3 nucleotide sequence: TGTGCCAGCAGTCCGGGGACAGGGACCTATGGCTACACCTTC. Translation: CASSPGTGTYGYTF.

The chain employs TRBV12-3 or TRBV12-4 and TRBJ1-2, with D perhaps matching TRBD1 (5 bases). CDR3 size: 14 residues. V was trimmed by 3 bases and J by 1 base, leaving 9 bases between them. The CDR3 nucleotides read TGTGCCAGCAGTTTTACGACAGTTAACTATGGCTACACCTTC. Its translation: CASSFTTVNYGYTF.

This clonotype came up a few times. The chain recombines TRBV5-1 with TRBJ2-3, with TRBD2 matching over 9 bases. V was clipped by 5 bases and J by 0 bases; unmatched bases: 10. CDR1 and CDR2 (germline): SGHRS, YFSETQ. The CDR3 is 17 residues long. The CDR3 here is CASRATSGETSTDTQYF. The CDR3 region has the DNA TGCGCCAGCAGGGCGACTAGCGGCGAAACTAGCACAGATACGCAGTATTTT.

This clonotype was seen only a few times. The chain uses TRBV20-1 and TRBJ2-4; D possibly corresponds to TRBD2 (6 bases). The CDR3 has 12 residues. Trimming removed 1 base from V and 15 bases from J, with 16 bases in between. The germline V gene encodes CDR1 DFQATT and CDR2 SNEGSKA (reference sequence). CDR3 protein: CSARASEGSRYF. The DNA for the CDR3 is TGCAGTGCTAGAGCCTCGGAGGGGTCGAGGTACTTC.

This clonotype was observed a handful of times. CDR3 nucleotide sequence: TGCAGTGCTAGAGATTTTTTAACAGGGGGATCCTACGAGCAGTACTTC. It translates to CSARDFLTGGSYEQYF. V usage is TRBV20-1 and J usage is TRBJ2-7; 8 bases match TRBD1. Germline V gives CDR1 DFQATT, CDR2 SNEGSKA (reference sequence). This CDR3 contains 16 residues. The J segment lost 1 base and the V segment lost 0 bases, leaving 8 bases of the junction unmatched.

V usage is TRBV6-1 and J usage is TRBJ2-1; 10 positions match TRBD2. The CDR3 is 16 residues long. The germline CDR1 and CDR2 sequences are MNHNS and SASEGT. With 3 bases clipped from V and 6 bases from J, the junction kept 8 bases outside the gene matches. The CDR3 DNA follows: TGTGCCAGCAGTGACCTCGGGACTAGCGCCGGCAATGAGCAGTTCTTC. Its translation is CASSDLGTSAGNEQFF.

The chain recombines TRBV12-5 with TRBJ2-3; 8 bases are shared with TRBD2. Germline assignment: CDR1 LGHNT and CDR2 FRNRAP. The CDR3 has 15 amino acids. The trim removed 5 bases at V and 3 bases at J, leaving 7 bases unmatched. DNA for the CDR3: TGTGCTAGTGGTCTCTTAGCGGGGCTAACAGATACGCAGTATTTT. It translates to CASGLLAGLTDTQYF.

This clonotype was counted many times. V and J are TRBV6-4 and TRBJ2-6, with D possibly TRBD1 on 5 matching bases. With 3 bases removed from V and 2 bases from J, the gap between germline ends came to 11 bases. This CDR3 is built from 16 residues. Germline V gives CDR1 MRHNA, CDR2 SNTAGT. CDR3 sequence reads: CASSDTGLAGANVLTF. In DNA, the CDR3 is TGTGCCAGCAGTGATACAGGCTTAGCTGGGGCCAACGTCCTGACTTTC.

This clonotype appeared once. V and J are TRBV11-3 and TRBJ2-5; 15 bases fit TRBD2. Trimming took 4 bases from V and 5 from J; bases not matched to a gene: 8. This CDR3 has 17 amino acids. Germline lookup yields CDR1 SGHNT and CDR2 YENEEA. In nucleotides, the CDR3 is TGTGCCAGCAGCTCTGGGACTAGCGGGGGGAGCATGGAGACCCAGTACTTC. It specifies CASSSGTSGGSMETQYF.

The rearrangement uses TRBV20-1 and TRBJ2-4; D uncertain. The CDR3 runs to 15 residues. V lost 5 bases to trimming and J lost 0 bases, with 14 bases between them. Germline CDR1 reads DFQATT; CDR2 reads SNEGSKA (reference sequence). The DNA for the CDR3 is TGCAGTGCTTATGACGGAGAAAAAGCCAAAAACATTCAGTACTTC. Its protein is CSAYDGEKAKNIQYF.

This clonotype was seen only a few times. The chain's CDR3 is CASSVPTGLVYSYEQYF. CDR3 in DNA: TGCGCCAGCAGCGTACCGACAGGGCTTGTGTACTCCTACGAGCAGTACTTC. V gene TRBV10-2 combines with J gene TRBJ2-7; 7 bases map to TRBD1. V lost 6 bases, J lost 0 bases, and 14 bases stayed unmatched. Germline V CDR1 and CDR2: WSHSY, SAAADI. The CDR3 spans 17 residues.

In its sample, this clonotype was seen a few times. The rearrangement links TRBV18 to TRBJ2-7, with TRBD2 matching over 13 bases. Germline lookup yields CDR1 KGHSH and CDR2 LQKENI. V shed 3 bases, J shed 5 bases, and the junction held 4 bases outside the gene matches. The CDR3 consists of 15 residues. CDR3 DNA sequence: TGTGCCAGCTCACCGGGACTAGCGGGGACCCACGAGCAGTACTTC. It specifies CASSPGLAGTHEQYF. The full variable domain, in which reference TRBV18 and TRBJ2-7 provide the parts outside the CDR3, is NAGVMQNPRHLVRRRGQEARLRCSPMKGHSHVYWYRQLPEEGLKFMVYLQKENIIDESGMPKERFSAEFPKEGPSILRIQQVVRGDSAAYFCASSPGLAGTHEQYFGPGTRLTVT.

The rearrangement links TRBV12-3 or TRBV12-4 to TRBJ2-2, with 11 bases identical to TRBD1. Germline trimming cut 7 bases from V and 0 bases from J; bases unmatched to any gene: 10. The CDR3 spans 18 residues. The CDR3 is CASTPRTGGPSNTGELFF. The CDR3, as DNA: TGTGCCAGCACCCCAAGGACAGGGGGCCCCTCGAACACCGGGGAGCTGTTTTTT.

This chain uses TRBV7-2 with TRBJ2-2; 10 bases align to TRBD2. The V and J ends lost 3 bases and 6 bases, in that order; junction bases with no gene match: 4. The V gene's germline CDR1 is SGHTA and CDR2 FQGNSA. The CDR3 has 15 residues. CDR3 DNA sequence: TGTGCCAGCAGCTTCGCTAGCGGGAGTTCCGGGGAGCTGTTTTTT. Protein sequence: CASSFASGSSGELFF.

The chain is built from TRBV4-2 and TRBJ2-1; 8 bases fit TRBD2. Germline V gene sequence: CDR1 LGHNA, CDR2 YNFKEQ. The CDR3 extends over 14 amino acids. The V gene end was trimmed by 0 bases and the J gene end by 10 bases; junction bases not matched to a gene: 5. The CDR3 region has the DNA TGTGCCAGCAGCCAAGATCTGCGGGGGGACGAGCAGTTCTTC. This encodes CASSQDLRGDEQFF.

This clonotype has a single count. The rearrangement joins TRBV20-1 to TRBJ2-5; D tentatively fits TRBD1 or TRBD2 (6 bases each). Germline CDR1 reads DFQATT; CDR2 reads SNEGSKA (reference sequence). The CDR3 runs 15 residues. The ends were cut back, 3 bases at V and 5 bases at J, with 19 bases in the middle. The CDR3: CSASFRAGTRETQYF. The DNA of the CDR3 is TGCAGTGCTAGTTTCCGTGCGGGGACAAGGGAGACCCAGTACTTC.

The table lists this clonotype with many counts. CDR3 residues: CAISETSGRAVDEQFF. The CDR3 nucleotides are TGTGCCATCAGTGAGACTAGCGGGAGGGCCGTGGATGAGCAGTTCTTC. The chain has TRBV10-3 and TRBJ2-1; 13 positions agree with TRBD2. Germline CDR1 and CDR2: ENHRY and SYGVKD. J was trimmed by 8 bases and V by 2 bases; bases with no gene match: 6. This CDR3 spans 16 amino acids.

V usage is TRBV12-3 or TRBV12-4 and J usage is TRBJ2-5, with D tentatively TRBD1 or TRBD2 (6 bases each). The V end lost 3 bases, the J end lost 1 base, and 9 bases lay between the germline ends. The CDR3 has 14 residues. The CDR3 coding sequence is TGTGCCAGCAGTTTTTGGGGGGCCCAAGAGACCCAGTACTTC. Translating it yields CASSFWGAQETQYF.

This rearrangement joins TRBV20-1 to TRBJ2-1; 11 bases are shared with TRBD2. In germline, CDR1 is DFQATT, CDR2 SNEGSKA (reference sequence). The CDR3 is made up of 15 amino acids. Losses at the gene ends were 5 bases for V and 7 bases for J; bases not matched to a gene: 10. The CDR3, as DNA: TGCAGTGCTCCAGATCCGGGACTAGCGGCAAATGAGCAGTTCTTC. Encoded protein: CSAPDPGLAANEQFF.

The chain has TRBV9 and TRBJ2-1; the match to TRBD2 covers 8 bases. Germline-derived CDR1 and CDR2 are SGDLS and YYNGEE. Trimming removed 6 bases from V and 1 base from J; junction bases left unmatched: 9. This CDR3 has 16 residues. The CDR3 nucleotides read TGTGCCAGCAACGGGCGGCGGGGGGCTTCCTACAATGAGCAGTTCTTC. Encoded protein: CASNGRRGASYNEQFF. Drawing the rest from reference TRBV9 and TRBJ2-1, the complete variable domain is DSGVTQTPKHLITATGQRVTLRCSPRSGDLSVYWYQQSLDQGLQFLIQYYNGEERAKGNILERFSAQQFPDLHSELNLSSLELGDSALYFCASNGRRGASYNEQFFGPGTRLTVL.

The CDR3 DNA sequence: TGTGCCGCCCGGCCTAGCGGGAGCAAGGCAGATACGCAGTATTTT. Translation: CAARPSGSKADTQYF. The chain is built from TRBV10-3 and TRBJ2-3; TRBD2 agrees at 10 bases. This CDR3 has 15 amino acids. From germline, CDR1 is ENHRY and CDR2 SYGVKD. Trimming took 11 bases from V and 4 from J; bases not matched to a gene: 12.

The V and J genes are TRBV20-1 and TRBJ1-1, with D possibly TRBD1 on 5 matching bases. This CDR3 has 13 residues. The germline V gene has CDR1 DFQATT and CDR2 SNEGSKA (reference sequence). Trimming shortened V by 1 base and J by 5 bases, and 11 bases separated the two germline ends. CDR3 DNA sequence: TGCAGTGCTAGAGGATGGAGGGGTACTGAAGCTTTCTTT. Translated, it gives CSARGWRGTEAFF.

The table lists this clonotype with a few counts. The chain couples TRBV15 to TRBJ1-2; D unresolved. The germline CDR1 and CDR2 sequences are LNHNV and YYDKDF (reference sequence). V gave up 0 bases and J gave up 8 bases, with 13 bases separating them. The CDR3 has 14 residues. The CDR3 bases are TGTGCCACCAGCAGAGATTCTCGTTTGGGAGGCTACACCTTC. Protein product: CATSRDSRLGGYTF.

Only a few counts were recorded for this clonotype. This chain links TRBV4-1 with TRBJ1-2; weak D call: TRBD1 (5 bases). The CDR3 has 15 residues. Deletions cut 1 base from V and 5 bases from J, with 14 bases between. Germline CDR1 MGHRA, CDR2 YSYEKL. CDR3 in amino acids: CASSQGSTEDYGYTF. The CDR3 DNA is TGCGCCAGCAGCCAAGGGTCGACAGAGGATTATGGCTACACCTTC.

This clonotype has a handful of counts. J is TRBJ1-1 and V is TRBV4-3; D might be TRBD1 (6 bases). The V gene's germline CDR1 is LGHNA and CDR2 YSLEER. This CDR3 is 16 amino acids long. The V end was cut by 0 bases, the J end by 5 bases, with 16 bases between. The CDR3 nucleotides are TGCGCCAGCAGCCAAGATCTTCCAGGGGCGGGGACTGAAGCTTTCTTT. Translating gives CASSQDLPGAGTEAFF.

This clonotype occurred a few times. The rearrangement links TRBV6-2 or TRBV6-3 to TRBJ2-1; no firm D call. Germline V gives CDR1 MNHEY, CDR2 SVGEGT. The CDR3 runs to 12 residues. The V and J ends lost 7 bases and 4 bases respectively, with 8 bases between them. The CDR3 DNA follows: TGTGCCAGCACGACGGCTTACAATGAGCAGTTCTTC. Protein sequence: CASTTAYNEQFF.

V and J are TRBV6-5 and TRBJ2-7; D remains ambiguous. CDR1 and CDR2 from the germline V gene are MNHEY and SVGAGI. The CDR3 contains 16 residues. The V end lost 0 bases, the J end lost 2 bases, and 14 bases lay between the germline ends. The CDR3 here is CASSYSRSTKTYEQYF. The CDR3 DNA is TGTGCCAGCAGTTACTCGAGGTCCACTAAGACCTACGAGCAGTACTTC.

This clonotype has just a few counts. The chain carries TRBV10-3 and TRBJ2-3; TRBD2 matches 11 bases. The CDR3 runs 14 residues. Germline CDR1 is ENHRY and CDR2 is SYGVKD. The V and J ends lost 6 bases and 4 bases, in that order; junction bases with no gene match: 3. The CDR3 coding sequence is TGTGCCATCAGGTCGACTAGCGGGGCAGATACGCAGTATTTT. Protein product: CAIRSTSGADTQYF.

The chain recombines TRBV7-7 with TRBJ2-3, with D unresolved. V lost 2 bases and J 1 base, leaving 13 bases between the germline ends. The CDR3 sequence is 16 residues long. Germline V gene lookup returns CDR1 SSHAT and CDR2 FNYEAQ (reference sequence). In DNA, the CDR3 is TGTGCCAGCAGCTTATCCCCGTCGATCGGCACAGATACGCAGTATTTT. Protein: CASSLSPSIGTDTQYF.

This clonotype was seen only a few times. V and J are TRBV7-2 and TRBJ2-4; no firm D call. The V gene lost 1 base and the J gene lost 12 bases, with 7 bases spanning the gap. The V gene's germline CDR1 is SGHTA and CDR2 FQGNSA. The CDR3 runs to 11 residues. The CDR3 reads CASSLGSGQYF. In DNA, the CDR3 is TGTGCCAGCAGCTTAGGTTCTGGTCAGTACTTC.